The text below deals with one T cell receptor (beta chain). This specimen belongs to a study of blood T cell repertoires in COVID-19. Study context: Samples taken during acute and convalescent COVID-19 were collected in the United States, Italy and Spain.

The table came from immunoSEQ multiplex PCR; TCRdb's copy has only in-frame clones and leaves some out. The table has roughly 260,000 clones, around four fifths seen once. The CDR3 covers 17 residues. The V gene's germline CDR1 is SEHNR and CDR2 FQNEAQ (reference sequence). Between the trimmed V and J ends, which lost 1 base and 0 bases, there was a span of 13 bases. V gene TRBV7-9 combines with J gene TRBJ1-3; D possibly corresponds to TRBD1 (5 bases). Sequenced sample: peripheral blood. The receptor's source is an older woman with acute or convalescent COVID-19. The CDR3 reads CASSLELGPSSGNTIYF. CDR3 sequence (DNA): TGTGCCAGCAGCTTAGAGCTGGGGCCGAGCTCTGGAAACACCATATATTTT.